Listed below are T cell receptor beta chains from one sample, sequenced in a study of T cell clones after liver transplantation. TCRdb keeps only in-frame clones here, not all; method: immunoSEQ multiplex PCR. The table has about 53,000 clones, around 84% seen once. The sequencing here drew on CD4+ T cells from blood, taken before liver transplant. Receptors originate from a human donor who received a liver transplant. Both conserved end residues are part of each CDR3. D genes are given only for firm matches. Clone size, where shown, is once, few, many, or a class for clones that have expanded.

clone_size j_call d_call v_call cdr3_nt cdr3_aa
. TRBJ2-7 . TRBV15 TGTGCCACCAGCGCCCGCCGCGCCTCCTACGAGCAGTACTTC CATSARRASYEQYF
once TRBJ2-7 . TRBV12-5 TGTGCTAGAGGACAGAGCTACGAGCAGTACTTC CARGQSYEQYF
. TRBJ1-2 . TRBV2 TGTGCCAGCATTAAGACGGAAGGGGCCTATGGCTACACCTTC CASIKTEGAYGYTF
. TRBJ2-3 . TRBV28 TGTGCCAGCGGGCAGCCCACAGATACGCAGTATTTT CASGQPTDTQYF
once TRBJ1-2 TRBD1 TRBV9 TGTGCCAGCAGCGTAGAGGCGGGACAGAGCCTCTATGGCTACACCTTC CASSVEAGQSLYGYTF
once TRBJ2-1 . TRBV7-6 TGTGCCAGCAGCCATAGCCCGGGGGGCCTTGAGCAGTTCTTC CASSHSPGGLEQFF
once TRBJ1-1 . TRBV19 TGTGCCAGTAGCCCCGACTGGGGGGCCGGCACTGAAGCTTTCTTT CASSPDWGAGTEAFF
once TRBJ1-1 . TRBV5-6 TGTGCCAGCAGCTCAGCTGGCTGGGGCACTGAAGCTTTCTTT CASSSAGWGTEAFF
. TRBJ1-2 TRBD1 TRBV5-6 TGTGCCAGCACAAAGGGGACAGGGGCCTATGGCTACACCTTC CASTKGTGAYGYTF
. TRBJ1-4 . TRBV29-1 TGCAGCGTCAGGGGAACGGATGAAAAACTGTTTTTT CSVRGTDEKLFF
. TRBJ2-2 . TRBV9 TGTGCCAGCAGCGTATCCGGGAAGGACACCGGGGAGCTGTTTTTT CASSVSGKDTGELFF
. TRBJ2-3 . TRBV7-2 TGTGCCAGCAGGTCTGAGGTAGCGGACCGCACAGATACGCAGTATTTT CASRSEVADRTDTQYF
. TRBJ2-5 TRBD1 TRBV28 TGTGCCAGCAGTTTACCGGACAGGGCCTCCCAAGGAACCCAGTACTTC CASSLPDRASQGTQYF
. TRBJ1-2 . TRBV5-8 TGTGCCAGCAGCCCCTACAGAGGAGTTGGCGATGGCTACACCTTC CASSPYRGVGDGYTF
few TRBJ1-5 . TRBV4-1 TGCGCCAGCAGCCGGGACCGGACTTGGGGTCAGCCCCAGCATTTT CASSRDRTWGQPQHF
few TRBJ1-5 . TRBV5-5 TGTGCCAGCAGCTTGGGTGGTTTCGGATATCAGCCCCAGCATTTT CASSLGGFGYQPQHF
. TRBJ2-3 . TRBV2 TGTGCCAGCAGTGACATTATAGGGGCAAGCACAGATACGCAGTATTTT CASSDIIGASTDTQYF
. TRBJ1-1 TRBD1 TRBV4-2 TGTGCCAGCAGCCAGACTGACAGGGGGAACACTGAAGCTTTCTTT CASSQTDRGNTEAFF
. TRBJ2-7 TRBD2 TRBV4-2 TGTGCCAGCTCCCCCCGGGGCCAGCGGGGGGAGTACGAGCAGTACTTC CASSPRGQRGEYEQYF
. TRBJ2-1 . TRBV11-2 TGTGCCAGCAGCTTAGGGGGGGGCGGTGAGCAGTTCTTC CASSLGGGGEQFF
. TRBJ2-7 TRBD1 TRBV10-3 TGTGCCATCAGGGACAGGGCCTCCTACGAGCAGTACTTC CAIRDRASYEQYF
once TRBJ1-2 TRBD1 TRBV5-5 TGTGCCAGCAGCTTATCGGACAGGGATGGCTACACCTTC CASSLSDRDGYTF
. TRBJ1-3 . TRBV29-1 TGCAGCGTTGGTGGGTCTGGATCAAACTCTGGAAACACCATATATTTT CSVGGSGSNSGNTIYF
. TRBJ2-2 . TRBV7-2 TGTGCCAGCAGCTTAGCCAGTATGAACACCGGGGAGCTGTTTTTT CASSLASMNTGELFF
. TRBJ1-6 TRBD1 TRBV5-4 TGTGCCAGCAGCTTGGGAGTCCGGGACAGAAATTCACCCCTCCACTTT CASSLGVRDRNSPLHF
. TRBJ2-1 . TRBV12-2 TGTGCAAGTCCCATAGGGGGTGGTGCGGGAGGGAGCAATGAGCAGTTCTTC CASPIGGGAGGSNEQFF
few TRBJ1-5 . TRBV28 TGTGCCAGCAGTCCAGTCGGGGCCTATAGCAATCAGCCCCAGCATTTT CASSPVGAYSNQPQHF
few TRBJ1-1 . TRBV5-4 TGTGCCAGCAGTTGGGAGGGCACTGAAGCTTTCTTT CASSWEGTEAFF
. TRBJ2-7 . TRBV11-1 TGTGCCAGCAGCCACGCTGGGGGGCTCTCCTACGAGCAGTACTTC CASSHAGGLSYEQYF
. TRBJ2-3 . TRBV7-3 TGTGCCAGCTCAGGGAACACAGATACGCAGTATTTT CASSGNTDTQYF
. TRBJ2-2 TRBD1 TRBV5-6 TGTGCCAGCAGCTTGCAGGGACAGGCGAACACCGGGGAGCTGTTTTTT CASSLQGQANTGELFF
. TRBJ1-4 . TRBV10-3 TGTGCCATTGCCCGGAGGGTGGATGAAAAACTGTTTTTT CAIARRVDEKLFF
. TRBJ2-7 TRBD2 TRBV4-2 TGTGCCAGCAGCCAAGATGATGGCGGGGGGGAGCAGTACTTC CASSQDDGGGEQYF
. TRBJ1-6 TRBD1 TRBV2 TGTGCCAGTGACAGATTGACAGGGACGGATTCACCCCTCCACTTT CASDRLTGTDSPLHF
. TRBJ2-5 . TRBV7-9 TGTGCCAGCAGCTTAGGGGGCCAAGAGACCCAGTACTTC CASSLGGQETQYF
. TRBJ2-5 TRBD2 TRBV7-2 TGTGCCAGCAGCTCCCCAACCACTGGGGCGGGAGTAGGAAAGACCCAGTACTTC CASSSPTTGAGVGKTQYF
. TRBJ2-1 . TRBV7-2 TGTGCCAGCAGCTTAGAGTGGGTAAAAGTCTATGAGCAGTTCTTC CASSLEWVKVYEQFF
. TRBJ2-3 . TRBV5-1 TGCGCCAGCAGCTTGGGGCTAGCTGCGGATACGCAGTATTTT CASSLGLAADTQYF
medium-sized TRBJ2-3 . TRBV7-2 TGTGCCAGCAGCAAACCGACAGGCCCGGGGTTAAATACGCAGTATTTT CASSKPTGPGLNTQYF
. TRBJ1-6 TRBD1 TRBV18 TGTGCCAGTTCTATATCGGGACAGGTCTCCTATAATTCACCCCTCCACTTT CASSISGQVSYNSPLHF
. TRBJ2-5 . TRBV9 TGTGCCAGCAGCGTAGGATTAGCGGAAGAGACCCAGTACTTC CASSVGLAEETQYF
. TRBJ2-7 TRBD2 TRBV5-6 TGTGCCAGCAGCTTGACTAGCGGGAGTAGGGAGCAGTACTTC CASSLTSGSREQYF
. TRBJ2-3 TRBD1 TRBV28 TGTGCCAGCAGGATAGCCGGGACAGGGGGCATAGATACGCAGTATTTT CASRIAGTGGIDTQYF
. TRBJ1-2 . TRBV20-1 TGCGGGGCTCGGGGGAACTATGGCTACACCTTC CGARGNYGYTF
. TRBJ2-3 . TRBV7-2 TGTGCCAGCAGCTTAGCAGGAAACTCTATGGATACGCAGTATTTT CASSLAGNSMDTQYF
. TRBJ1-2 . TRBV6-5 TGTGCCAGCAGTTACTCCGGGGGAGCAACTCTCTTC CASSYSGGATLF
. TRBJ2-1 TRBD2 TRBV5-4 TGTGCCAGCAGCCCGCGGGAGGGGGCCTACAATGAGCAGTTCTTC CASSPREGAYNEQFF
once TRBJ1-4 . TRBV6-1 TGTGCCAGCCAGAGGGCCTTTAATGAAAAACTGTTTTTT CASQRAFNEKLFF
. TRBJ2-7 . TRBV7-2 TGTGCCAGCAGCTTTTCCCAGAGCTCCTACGAGCAGTACTTC CASSFSQSSYEQYF
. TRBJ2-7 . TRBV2 TGTGCCAGCAGTGGAACGGAGACCATTGATCCGTACTTC CASSGTETIDPYF
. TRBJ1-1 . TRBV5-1 TGCGCCAGCAGCTCGAACACTGAAGCTTTCTTT CASSSNTEAFF
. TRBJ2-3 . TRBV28 TGTGCCAGCAGTTTAAGGCGAGATACGCAGTATTTT CASSLRRDTQYF